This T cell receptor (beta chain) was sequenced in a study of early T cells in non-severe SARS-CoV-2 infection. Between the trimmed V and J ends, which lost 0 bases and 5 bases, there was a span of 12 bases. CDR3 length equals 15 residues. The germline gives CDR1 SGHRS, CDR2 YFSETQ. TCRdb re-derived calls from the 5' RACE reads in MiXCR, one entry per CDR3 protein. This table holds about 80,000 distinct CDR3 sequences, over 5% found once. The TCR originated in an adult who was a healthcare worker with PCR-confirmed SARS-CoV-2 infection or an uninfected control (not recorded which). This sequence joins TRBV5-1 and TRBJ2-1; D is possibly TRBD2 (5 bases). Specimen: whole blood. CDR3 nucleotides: TGCGCCAGCAGCTTGGCGGGGAGTAACCACAATGAGCAGTTCTTC. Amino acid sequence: CASSLAGSNHNEQFF.